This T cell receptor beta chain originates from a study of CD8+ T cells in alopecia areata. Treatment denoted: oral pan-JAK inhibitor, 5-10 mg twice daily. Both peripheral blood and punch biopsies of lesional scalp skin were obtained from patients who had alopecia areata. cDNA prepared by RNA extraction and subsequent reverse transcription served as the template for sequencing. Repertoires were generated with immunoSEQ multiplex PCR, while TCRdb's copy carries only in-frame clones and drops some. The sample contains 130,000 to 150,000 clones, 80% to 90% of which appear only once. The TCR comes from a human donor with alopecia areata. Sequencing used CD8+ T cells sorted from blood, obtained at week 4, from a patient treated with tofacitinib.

The CDR3: CASSSGLAGTGELFF. CDR3 DNA sequence: TGTGCCAGCAGCTCGGGACTAGCGGGGACCGGGGAGCTGTTTTTT. The chain recombines TRBV5-6 with TRBJ2-2, with 13 positions matching TRBD2. The CDR3 totals 15 residues. Germline V gene data show CDR1 as SGHDT and CDR2 as YYEEEE. J was trimmed by 5 bases and V by 3 bases; bases with no gene match: 1.